This T cell receptor beta chain was documented in a study of CD8 T cells in ankylosing spondylitis. Study-level results: Disease-associated clones were CD8+ and fairly uncommon in peripheral blood. It appeared that ankylosing spondylitis blood was characterized by a TCR beta motif of about eight highly homologous variants. Disease-linked clones reportedly concentrated significantly in matched ankylosing spondylitis synovial fluid.

The V and J ends lost 2 bases and 0 bases respectively, with 13 bases between them. The CDR3 contains 15 residues. CDR1 SQVTM and CDR2 ANQGSEA come from the germline V gene. This clonotype was counted only a few times. Its antigen remains unknown. Using its own MiXCR run on the 5' RACE reads, TCRdb lists one record per CDR3 protein. This sample has 750,000 to 850,000 distinct CDR3 sequences, with roughly 10% found just once. Source material: blood, either unsorted or a sorted T cell fraction (not recorded which). The source is a male donor with ankylosing spondylitis. The V gene is TRBV29-1, the J gene TRBJ1-1; no clear D gene. The CDR3 protein is CSVELFNNVNTEAFF. The CDR3 DNA reads TGCAGCGTTGAATTGTTTAACAACGTGAACACTGAAGCTTTCTTT.